Following are 23 T cell receptor beta chains from one sample sequenced in a study of cytotoxic CD8 clonotypes in ibrutinib-treated CLL. Only in-frame clones appear in the TCRdb table, and some are missing; sequencing was by immunoSEQ multiplex PCR. The sample consists of approximately 330,000 clones, about 80% of them appearing once. The source material was PBMCs, sampled before ibrutinib treatment. These receptors were taken from a human donor with chronic lymphocytic leukemia.

This clone was recorded only once. The rearrangement joins TRBV15 to TRBJ2-7; no firm D call. CDR3 size: 13 residues. V gave up 1 base and J gave up 3 bases, with 7 bases separating them. CDR1 is LNHNV, CDR2 YYDKDF, per germline (reference sequence). In DNA form, the CDR3 reads TGTGCCACCAGCAGAGGTCTAGTCTACGAGCAGTACTTC. This codes for CATSRGLVYEQYF.

The rearrangement uses TRBV30 and TRBJ2-7, with 7 positions matching TRBD2. This CDR3 spans 15 amino acids. J was trimmed by 2 bases and V by 2 bases; bases with no gene match: 9. Per germline, CDR1 GTSNPN and CDR2 SVGIG (reference sequence). The CDR3 loop is CAWSKGGAGPYEQYF. The CDR3 DNA is TGTGCCTGGAGTAAGGGAGGGGCAGGTCCCTACGAGCAGTACTTC.

The V gene is TRBV29-1, the J gene TRBJ2-7; weak D call: TRBD1 (6 bases). Per germline, CDR1 SQVTM and CDR2 ANQGSEA. This CDR3 contains 12 residues. Trimming removed 5 bases at V and 1 base at J, with 9 bases between. The CDR3 bases are TGCAGCGTTTCCGGGACATCCTACGAGCAGTACTTC. Its protein is CSVSGTSYEQYF.

V gene TRBV7-9 combines with J gene TRBJ2-7; 7 bases align to TRBD2. V dropped 5 bases and J dropped 2; count of bases not matched to a gene: 3. In germline, CDR1 is SEHNR, CDR2 FQNEAQ (reference sequence). The CDR3 is made up of 13 amino acids. The CDR3 reads CASSPGGAYEQYF. DNA of the CDR3: TGTGCCAGCAGCCCTGGGGGGGCCTACGAGCAGTACTTC. Full variable domain (remainder filled in from reference TRBV7-9 and TRBJ2-7): DTGVSQNPRHKITKRGQNVTFRCDPISEHNRLYWYRQTLGQGPEFLTYFQNEAQLEKSRLLSDRFSAERPKGSFSTLEIQRTEQGDSAMYLCASSPGGAYEQYFGPGTRLTVT.

This clone is a singleton in its sample. The chain recombines TRBV7-9 with TRBJ1-4; no reliable D call. CDR3 size: 16 residues. CDR1 and CDR2 from the germline V gene are SEHNR and FQNEAQ (reference sequence). V was pared by 1 base and J by 0 bases, with 9 bases between. CDR3 in amino acids: CASSLGSGATNEKLFF. CDR3 bases: TGTGCCAGCAGCTTAGGCTCAGGTGCAACTAATGAAAAACTGTTTTTT.

J is TRBJ2-7 and V is TRBV9, with 8 bases lining up with TRBD2. J was trimmed by 7 bases and V by 4 bases; bases with no gene match: 7. Per the germline V gene, CDR1 is SGDLS and CDR2 is YYNGEE. The CDR3 runs 13 residues. CDR3 in DNA: TGTGCCAGCAGCCCACGGGGGGGTGGTGAGCAGTACTTC. The encoded protein is CASSPRGGGEQYF.

The chain recombines TRBV7-9 with TRBJ2-3, with D unclear. The CDR3 extends over 12 amino acids. Germline assignment: CDR1 SEHNR and CDR2 FQNEAQ (reference sequence). Trimming removed 2 bases from V and 2 bases from J, with 2 bases in between. CDR3 DNA sequence: TGTGCCAGCAGCTTACTCACAGATACGCAGTATTTT. This sequence encodes CASSLLTDTQYF. Together with reference TRBV7-9 and TRBJ2-3, the CDR3 gives the full variable domain: DTGVSQNPRHKITKRGQNVTFRCDPISEHNRLYWYRQTLGQGPEFLTYFQNEAQLEKSRLLSDRFSAERPKGSFSTLEIQRTEQGDSAMYLCASSLLTDTQYFGPGTRLTVL.

The chain carries TRBV4-3 and TRBJ2-7; D is uncertain. V was cut by 6 bases and J by 2 bases, with 17 bases left in between. The CDR3 consists of 15 residues. Germline-derived CDR1 and CDR2 are LGHNA and YSLEER. The CDR3 protein is CASSRTAGPTYEQYF. The CDR3 region has the DNA TGCGCCAGCAGTAGGACGGCAGGTCCGACCTACGAGCAGTACTTC.

V gene TRBV29-1 combines with J gene TRBJ2-1, with TRBD2 matching 7 bases. The CDR3 consists of 20 residues. Germline V gene lookup returns CDR1 SQVTM and CDR2 ANQGSEA. V dropped 0 bases and J dropped 0; count of bases not matched to a gene: 17. The CDR3 loop is CSVEDFSTSEIISSYNEQFF. CDR3 in DNA: TGCAGCGTTGAAGACTTTTCAACTAGCGAGATTATTAGCTCCTACAATGAGCAGTTCTTC.

This chain uses TRBV25-1 with TRBJ2-1; D may be TRBD1 (5 bases). V was clipped by 6 bases and J by 10 bases, with 13 bases between them. This CDR3 is 12 amino acids long. Germline V gene lookup returns CDR1 MGHDK and CDR2 SYGVNS. CDR3 coding DNA: TGTGCCAGCAGCGTACCTAGACAGGAGCAGTTCTTC. Residues: CASSVPRQEQFF.

In regard to this clone: The same CDR3 is also encoded by other DNA sequences in this sample. This chain joins TRBV18 and TRBJ1-2; D gene uncertain. With 3 bases removed from V and 1 base from J, the gap between germline ends came to 6 bases. From germline, CDR1 is KGHSH and CDR2 LQKENI. The length of the CDR3 is 13 residues. The chain's CDR3 is CASSPGINYGYTF. The DNA of the CDR3 is TGTGCCAGCTCACCGGGGATTAACTATGGCTACACCTTC.

The chain is built from TRBV7-6 and TRBJ2-1, with D maybe TRBD1 (5 bases). This CDR3 has 17 residues. Trimming pared 5 bases from V and 0 bases from J, leaving 17 bases between. Germline V gene sequence: CDR1 SGHVS, CDR2 FNYEAQ. The CDR3 is CASSHAGSYNSYNEQFF. The CDR3 bases are TGTGCCAGCAGCCATGCAGGGTCCTATAACTCCTACAATGAGCAGTTCTTC. Drawing the rest from reference TRBV7-6 and TRBJ2-1, the complete variable domain is GAGVSQSPRYKVTKRGQDVALRCDPISGHVSLYWYRQALGQGPEFLTYFNYEAQQDKSGLPNDRFSAERPEGSISTLTIQRTEQRDSAMYRCASSHAGSYNSYNEQFFGPGTRLTVL.

The gene calls are TRBV29-1 and TRBJ2-5; D remains ambiguous. Trimming removed 5 bases from V and 1 base from J, with 11 bases in between. The CDR3 runs to 13 residues. The germline V gene encodes CDR1 SQVTM and CDR2 ANQGSEA. The CDR3 reads CSVRLQLQETQYF. The DNA of the CDR3 is TGCAGCGTTCGGTTACAACTCCAAGAGACCCAGTACTTC.

The chain employs TRBV2 and TRBJ2-2; D assignment may be TRBD1 or TRBD2 (5 bases each). Germline CDR1 and CDR2: SNHLY and FYNNEI. The V and J ends lost 6 bases and 4 bases respectively, with 15 bases between them. The CDR3 runs 15 residues. The CDR3 sequence: CASRVGDPSTGELFF. In DNA form, the CDR3 reads TGTGCCAGCAGGGTGGGGGACCCGAGCACCGGGGAGCTGTTTTTT.

The V and J genes are TRBV2 and TRBJ2-1, with 9 bases fitting TRBD2. V gave up 5 bases and J gave up 9 bases; unmatched junction bases: 11. This CDR3 has 15 residues. Germline CDR1 reads SNHLY; CDR2 reads FYNNEI. DNA for the CDR3: TGTGCCAGCAGTCTCTTGCGGGAGGGCCGGGGTGAGCAGTTCTTC. Its translation is CASSLLREGRGEQFF. Combining the CDR3 with reference TRBV2 and TRBJ2-1 gives the whole variable domain EPEVTQTPSHQVTQMGQEVILRCVPISNHLYFYWYRQILGQKVEFLVSFYNNEISEKSEIFDDQFSVERPDGSNFTLKIRSTKLEDSAMYFCASSLLREGRGEQFFGPGTRLTVL.

A few counts support this clone. This chain connects TRBV18 to TRBJ2-7; unclear D gene. The CDR3 spans 16 residues. With 0 bases removed from V and 3 bases from J, the gap between germline ends came to 15 bases. Germline V gene sequence: CDR1 KGHSH, CDR2 LQKENI. CDR3 bases: TGTGCCAGCTCACCACCTTCCGGAAACGGCTACTACGAGCAGTACTTC. It translates to CASSPPSGNGYYEQYF.

V gene TRBV6-6 combines with J gene TRBJ1-4, with unresolved D. CDR1 is MNHNY, CDR2 SVGAGI, per germline (reference sequence). This CDR3 is built from 13 residues. V was cut by 0 bases and J by 11 bases, with 10 bases left in between. The CDR3 DNA sequence: TGTGCCAGCAGTTACTCGTTGGACGGGAAACTGTTTTTT. Translated, it gives CASSYSLDGKLFF.

The table lists this clone with a count of one. J is TRBJ2-1 and V is TRBV29-1; 8 nucleotides agree with TRBD2. The J segment lost 13 bases and the V segment lost 4 bases, leaving 9 bases of the junction unmatched. The CDR3 loop spans 12 amino acids. Germline assignment: CDR1 SQVTM and CDR2 ANQGSEA. This CDR3 reads CSVGSGRGPQFF. In DNA, the CDR3 is TGCAGCGTTGGAAGCGGGAGAGGCCCACAGTTCTTC.

V and J are TRBV5-6 and TRBJ1-1, with 8 bases identical to TRBD1. This CDR3 has 17 amino acids. V shed 4 bases, J shed 0 bases, and the junction held 11 bases outside the gene matches. Germline CDR1 SGHDT, CDR2 YYEEEE. In DNA form, the CDR3 reads TGTGCCAGCAGCCCGGGCGGGACAGGTCTTTTGAACACTGAAGCTTTCTTT. This sequence encodes CASSPGGTGLLNTEAFF.

This sequence joins TRBV10-3 and TRBJ2-7; TRBD2 agrees at 16 bases. The CDR3 extends over 17 amino acids. CDR1 is ENHRY and CDR2 is SYGVKD in the germline V gene. The ends lost 3 bases at V and 6 bases at J; junction bases unmatched: 8. CDR3 sequence reads: CAISETGTSGRGVEQYF. CDR3 DNA: TGTGCCATCAGTGAAACTGGGACTAGCGGGAGGGGGGTCGAGCAGTACTTC.

The V and J genes are TRBV7-7 and TRBJ2-7; the D gene is possibly TRBD1 (6 bases). Looked up from germline, CDR1 is SSHAT and CDR2 is FNYEAQ (reference sequence). The CDR3 is made up of 15 amino acids. Trimming shortened V by 5 bases and J by 2 bases, and 16 bases separated the two germline ends. CDR3 DNA: TGTGCCAGCAGCAAAGGACAGACCCCAACCTACGAGCAGTACTTC. Residues: CASSKGQTPTYEQYF.

This clone occurred a few times. The CDR3, as DNA: TGTGCCTGGAGCTCGGGGACAGCGGTCACTGAAGCTTTCTTT. Translated: CAWSSGTAVTEAFF. The gene calls are TRBV30 and TRBJ1-1; 7 bases are shared with TRBD1. The germline V gene has CDR1 GTSNPN and CDR2 SVGIG (reference sequence). V trimming: 3 bases; J trimming: 4 bases; junction bases outside the gene matches: 8. CDR3 length equals 14 residues.

The V call is TRBV2, the J call TRBJ2-1; D gene uncertain. The CDR3 extends over 10 amino acids. The germline V gene has CDR1 SNHLY and CDR2 FYNNEI. V lost 8 bases and J 12 bases, leaving 11 bases between the germline ends. Here the CDR3 reads CASPRKGQFF. The CDR3 coding sequence is TGTGCCAGCCCGAGGAAAGGGCAGTTCTTC.